This entry lists 30 T cell receptor beta chains sequenced from one sample in a study of T cell responses to AZD1222 COVID-19 vaccine. Sequencing used immunoSEQ multiplex PCR; TCRdb keeps in-frame clones, though not all of them. The sample holds 150,000 to 190,000 clones; roughly 90% are singletons and the top ten take approximately 1.5%. The sample here was peripheral blood, taken 28 days after the second AZD1222 dose. The receptors originated from an adult who received the AZD1222 COVID-19 vaccine.

V gene TRBV24-1 combines with J gene TRBJ2-3; 11 bases map to TRBD2. Trimming took 4 bases from V and 7 from J; bases not matched to a gene: 9. CDR3 size: 16 residues. From germline, CDR1 is KGHDR and CDR2 SFDVKD. CDR3 sequence reads: CATSDVGTSGPNTQYF. In nucleotides, the CDR3 is TGTGCCACCAGTGACGTAGGGACTAGCGGACCTAATACGCAGTATTTT.

The chain is built from TRBV10-3 and TRBJ1-5, with 12 bases identical to TRBD1. The CDR3 runs to 15 residues. The junction had 10 bases not matched to a gene; V was cut back by 10 bases and J by 6 bases. Germline V gene data show CDR1 as ENHRY and CDR2 as SYGVKD. The CDR3 region is CATSRGTGGTQPQHF. CDR3 bases: TGTGCCACCTCCCGTGGGACAGGGGGCACTCAGCCCCAGCATTTT.

The chain is built from TRBV19 and TRBJ2-1; tentatively, D is TRBD2 (6 bases). V was shortened by 6 bases and J by 0 bases, with 12 bases between the two germline ends. CDR3 length equals 15 residues. Germline lookup yields CDR1 LNHDA and CDR2 SQIVND (reference sequence). This CDR3 reads CASSPAGFSYNEQFF. The CDR3 DNA is TGTGCCAGTAGCCCAGCGGGTTTCTCCTACAATGAGCAGTTCTTC.

The chain carries TRBV28 and TRBJ2-2; 8 nucleotides align to TRBD2. From germline, CDR1 is MDHEN and CDR2 SYDVKM. Losses at the gene ends were 6 bases for V and 8 bases for J; bases not matched to a gene: 11. The CDR3 is 15 residues long. Here the CDR3 reads CASSVPGTRAGELFF. In DNA, the CDR3 is TGTGCCAGCAGCGTCCCAGGGACTAGGGCGGGGGAGCTGTTTTTT.

The chain couples TRBV19 to TRBJ1-1; D is unresolved. In germline, CDR1 is LNHDA, CDR2 SQIVND (reference sequence). The CDR3 length is 15 residues. Trimming pared 7 bases from V and 0 bases from J, leaving 15 bases between. The CDR3 here is CASTPVRTMNTEAFF. The DNA for the CDR3 is TGTGCCAGTACCCCAGTGAGAACCATGAACACTGAAGCTTTCTTT. The whole variable domain, remainder taken from reference TRBV19 and TRBJ1-1, is DGGITQSPKYLFRKEGQNVTLSCEQNLNHDAMYWYRQDPGQGLRLIYYSQIVNDFQKGDIAEGYSVSREKKESFPLTVTSAQKNPTAFYLCASTPVRTMNTEAFFGQGTRLTVV.

The chain links TRBV5-1 to TRBJ1-1; no definite D call. V lost 4 bases and J lost 1, with 8 bases in between. The length of the CDR3 is 13 residues. CDR1 is SGHRS, CDR2 YFSETQ, per germline. The CDR3 region is CASSVSANTEAFF. CDR3 DNA sequence: TGCGCCAGCAGCGTATCAGCGAACACTGAAGCTTTCTTT.

The rearrangement links TRBV10-1 to TRBJ2-7; 10 bases agree with TRBD2. The CDR3 runs 16 residues. In germline, CDR1 is WNHNN, CDR2 SYGVQD (reference sequence). With V trimmed by 2 bases and J by 4 bases, 8 bases remained unmatched. The CDR3 loop is CASSEKAGGPGYEQYF. The DNA of the CDR3 is TGCGCCAGCAGTGAGAAAGCGGGAGGGCCTGGGTACGAGCAGTACTTC.

The gene calls are TRBV18 and TRBJ1-1; possible D gene TRBD1, 5 bases. Germline V lookup: CDR1 KGHSH, CDR2 LQKENI. The CDR3 contains 13 residues. Trimming removed 5 bases from V and 0 bases from J, with 7 bases in between. The CDR3 nucleotides are TGTGCCAGCTCATTGACAGTGAACACTGAAGCTTTCTTT. Amino acids: CASSLTVNTEAFF.

This clone turned up a few times. V gene TRBV18 combines with J gene TRBJ1-1; TRBD1 is a possible D gene (6 bases). This CDR3 is 15 amino acids long. The germline CDR1 and CDR2 sequences are KGHSH and LQKENI. V shed 2 bases and J shed 5 bases, with 15 bases lying between them. The CDR3 spells CASSPFMGQGTEAFF. Written as DNA, the CDR3 is TGTGCCAGCTCACCATTCATGGGACAAGGGACTGAAGCTTTCTTT.

V is TRBV3-1 (or the pseudogene TRBV3-2) and J is TRBJ2-2; 7 nucleotides align to TRBD2. Germline V CDR1 and CDR2: LGHDT, YNNKEL (reference sequence). With V trimmed by 1 base and J by 5 bases, 7 bases remained unmatched. The CDR3 loop spans 16 amino acids. CDR3 loop: CASSQVGGSRTGELFF. CDR3 nucleotide sequence: TGTGCCAGCAGCCAAGTCGGGGGGTCGAGAACCGGGGAGCTGTTTTTT.

The chain combines TRBV2 with TRBJ2-7; D may be TRBD1 (6 bases). The V end lost 6 bases, the J end lost 2 bases, and 11 bases lay between the germline ends. Germline V gene sequence: CDR1 SNHLY, CDR2 FYNNEI. This CDR3 is 13 amino acids long. CDR3 coding DNA: TGTGCCAGCAGCCGGGACAACCCCTACGAGCAGTACTTC. This sequence encodes CASSRDNPYEQYF.

The chain has TRBV6-5 and TRBJ1-1; the D is unclear. This CDR3 region has 16 residues. V lost 0 bases and J lost 3, with 14 bases in between. The germline CDR1 and CDR2 sequences are MNHEY and SVGAGI. The CDR3 here is CASSYSESVLDTEAFF. The CDR3 DNA is TGTGCCAGCAGTTACTCGGAGTCGGTTCTCGACACTGAAGCTTTCTTT.

The rearrangement uses TRBV19 and TRBJ1-1; possible D gene TRBD1, 5 bases. The CDR3 consists of 19 residues. Germline CDR1 is LNHDA and CDR2 is SQIVND (reference sequence). V was pared by 7 bases and J by 0 bases, with 27 bases between. The CDR3 loop is CASIGRRDRETLMNTEAFF. CDR3 DNA sequence: TGTGCCAGTATCGGGAGGAGGGACCGGGAAACCCTCATGAACACTGAAGCTTTCTTT. Drawing the rest from reference TRBV19 and TRBJ1-1, the complete variable domain is DGGITQSPKYLFRKEGQNVTLSCEQNLNHDAMYWYRQDPGQGLRLIYYSQIVNDFQKGDIAEGYSVSREKKESFPLTVTSAQKNPTAFYLCASIGRRDRETLMNTEAFFGQGTRLTVV.

The chain joins TRBV4-2 to TRBJ2-1; 7 nucleotides agree with TRBD1. With V trimmed by 0 bases and J by 7 bases, 3 bases remained unmatched. Germline V gene lookup returns CDR1 LGHNA and CDR2 YNFKEQ. The CDR3 length is 14 residues. The DNA of the CDR3 is TGTGCCAGCAGCCAAGATAAGGGGGCGAATGAGCAGTTCTTC. This gives the protein CASSQDKGANEQFF.

The chain joins TRBV6-2 or TRBV6-3 to TRBJ2-3; TRBD2 matches 8 bases. CDR1 is MNHEY, CDR2 SVGEGT, per germline. Germline trimming cut 2 bases from V and 1 base from J; bases unmatched to any gene: 2. This CDR3 has 15 amino acids. The CDR3 sequence is CASSYRREGTDTQYF. The CDR3 DNA is TGTGCCAGCAGTTACAGGCGGGAGGGCACAGATACGCAGTATTTT.

V and J are TRBV3-1 (or the pseudogene TRBV3-2) and TRBJ2-1; possibly TRBD2 for D (5 bases). Trimming pared 4 bases from V and 10 bases from J, leaving 8 bases between. This CDR3 region has 11 residues. CDR1 and CDR2 from the germline V gene are LGHDT and YNNKEL (reference sequence). CDR3 protein: CASSRGQEQFF. The CDR3 nucleotides read TGTGCCAGCAGCCGAGGGCAGGAGCAGTTCTTC.

The chain employs TRBV11-2 and TRBJ2-7; 9 bases agree with TRBD2. V was pared by 6 bases and J by 4 bases, with 16 bases of the junction left unmatched. CDR3 length: 17 residues. CDR1 is SGHAT and CDR2 is FQNNGV in the germline V gene. CDR3 coding DNA: TGTGCCAGCAGTCGATACGGCGGGAGGGCCTCTTTTTACGAGCAGTACTTC. Its protein product is CASSRYGGRASFYEQYF.

CDR3: CASRKGGMRETQYF. Written as DNA, the CDR3 is TGTGCCAGCAGAAAAGGGGGGATGAGGGAGACCCAGTACTTC. The J gene is TRBJ2-5, the V gene TRBV11-2; D assignment may be TRBD1 or TRBD2 (6 bases each). V gave up 6 bases and J gave up 5 bases, with 16 bases separating them. CDR3 size: 14 residues. Germline V gene data show CDR1 as SGHAT and CDR2 as FQNNGV.

This chain connects TRBV3-1 (or the pseudogene TRBV3-2) to TRBJ2-2, with TRBD2 matching 10 bases. Germline trimming cut 6 bases from V and 1 base from J; bases unmatched to any gene: 5. In germline, CDR1 is LGHDT, CDR2 YNNKEL (reference sequence). The CDR3 is 16 amino acids. CDR3 sequence: CASRPWTSGNTGELFF. CDR3 sequence (DNA): TGTGCCAGCAGGCCATGGACTAGCGGGAACACCGGGGAGCTGTTTTTT.

This clone was seen only a few times. In DNA, the CDR3 is TGTGCCAGCAGTGAATCGGGTGGGTACGGAAAACTGTTTTTT. Its protein product is CASSESGGYGKLFF. The chain links TRBV2 to TRBJ1-4; D remains ambiguous. The ends were cut back, 2 bases at V and 10 bases at J, with 14 bases in the middle. Germline assignment: CDR1 SNHLY and CDR2 FYNNEI. The CDR3 length is 14 residues.

This rearrangement joins TRBV15 to TRBJ2-7; unclear D gene. The length of the CDR3 is 16 residues. The V gene lost 0 bases and the J gene lost 6 bases, with 18 bases spanning the gap. CDR1 LNHNV and CDR2 YYDKDF come from the germline V gene (reference sequence). CDR3 residues: CATSRESTRTAGEQYF. CDR3 DNA sequence: TGTGCCACCAGCAGAGAGTCGACAAGGACCGCCGGCGAGCAGTACTTC. The variable domain in full, with the rest retrieved from reference TRBV15 and TRBJ2-7, is DAMVIQNPRYQVTQFGKPVTLSCSQTLNHNVMYWYQQKSSQAPKLLFHYYDKDFNNEADTPDNFQSRRPNTSFCFLDIRSPGLGDTAMYLCATSRESTRTAGEQYFGPGTRLTVT.

In the case of this clone: Mismatch with germline at one junction end may stem from a read error. The rearrangement joins TRBV28 to TRBJ2-3; possible D gene TRBD2, 6 bases. The CDR3 is made up of 13 amino acids. Germline V CDR1 and CDR2: MDHEN, SYDVKM. The CDR3 protein is CASSPSRDFPGLF. The CDR3 region has the DNA TGTGCCAGCAGTCCGTCCCGGGACTTCCCCGGGCTTTTT.

The gene calls are TRBV19 and TRBJ1-3; weak D call: TRBD1 (5 bases). Per germline, CDR1 LNHDA and CDR2 SQIVND (reference sequence). This CDR3 has 15 amino acids. The V gene lost 4 bases and the J gene lost 4 bases, with 14 bases spanning the gap. CDR3 sequence: CASSNGGLGGNTIYF. The CDR3 DNA sequence: TGTGCCAGTAGTAACGGGGGACTTGGCGGAAACACCATATATTTT.

The chain uses TRBV5-8 and TRBJ2-5; D ambiguous. Trimming stripped 0 bases from V and 0 bases from J, with 6 bases between. Germline loops: CDR1 SGHTS, CDR2 YDEGEE. The CDR3 totals 14 residues. In DNA, the CDR3 is TGTGCCAGCAGCTTGGCGGTCCACCAAGAGACCCAGTACTTC. Residues: CASSLAVHQETQYF. The variable domain in full, completed from reference TRBV5-8 and TRBJ2-5, reads EAGVTQSPTHLIKTRGQQATLRCSPISGHTSVYWYQQALGLGLQFLLWYDEGEERNRGNFPPRFSGRQFPNYSSELNVNALELEDSALYLCASSLAVHQETQYFGPGTRLLVL.

This clone has only a few counts. V gene TRBV28 combines with J gene TRBJ2-5, with a weak D call TRBD2 (6 bases). The length of the CDR3 is 15 residues. The ends were cut back, 5 bases at V and 5 bases at J, with 18 bases in the middle. CDR1 is MDHEN, CDR2 SYDVKM, per germline. DNA of the CDR3: TGTGCCAGCAGTGGTTCCGGGGGTCGCAGGGAGACCCAGTACTTC. It codes for CASSGSGGRRETQYF.

The chain uses TRBV4-1 and TRBJ1-1, with a weak D call TRBD1 (5 bases). The germline CDR1 and CDR2 sequences are MGHRA and YSYEKL. CDR3 size: 15 residues. Trimming cost V 1 base and J 1 base, with 10 bases left between them. The CDR3 here is CASSQAAGPNTEAFF. The CDR3 nucleotides are TGCGCCAGCAGCCAAGCGGCAGGGCCGAACACTGAAGCTTTCTTT.

The V and J genes are TRBV13 and TRBJ2-3; D remains unclear. The V gene's germline CDR1 is PRHDT and CDR2 FYEKMQ (reference sequence). The CDR3 runs 12 residues. Deletions cut 0 bases from V and 6 bases from J, with 4 bases between. The CDR3 here is CASSLGSDTQYF. The CDR3, as DNA: TGTGCCAGCAGCTTAGGGTCTGATACGCAGTATTTT.

This rearrangement joins TRBV25-1 to TRBJ2-1, with D possibly TRBD1 on 5 matching bases. The CDR3 is 17 residues long. Trimming took off 2 bases at V and 5 bases at J, with 19 bases between the two ends. Germline V gives CDR1 MGHDK, CDR2 SYGVNS. In nucleotides, the CDR3 is TGTGCCAGCAGTGAAGGGTCGCGGAGACAGTGGAACAATGAGCAGTTCTTC. As protein: CASSEGSRRQWNNEQFF.

This chain links TRBV7-2 with TRBJ1-2; 11 bases are shared with TRBD1. The CDR3 loop spans 14 amino acids. Trimming at V came to 5 bases and at J to 2 bases, leaving 1 base not matched to a gene. Looked up from germline, CDR1 is SGHTA and CDR2 is FQGNSA. CDR3 amino acids: CASSGDRGNYGYTF. For the CDR3, the DNA is TGTGCCAGCAGCGGGGACAGGGGGAACTATGGCTACACCTTC.

The CDR3: CASSQAPPPKNIQYF. The CDR3 region has the DNA TGTGCCAGCAGCCAAGCGCCCCCACCCAAAAACATTCAGTACTTC. The V gene is TRBV14, the J gene TRBJ2-4, with D unclear. The CDR3 is 15 amino acids. Germline V CDR1 and CDR2: SGHDN, FVKESK. V was pared by 1 base and J by 2 bases, with 9 bases between.